This entry lists 10 T cell receptor beta chains sequenced from one sample in a study of T cell changes during pregnancy in multiple sclerosis. TCRdb's copy holds only in-frame clones and misses some; the assay was immunoSEQ multiplex PCR. The sample holds under 50,000 clones, 95% seen once. This specimen was CD8+ T cells from peripheral blood mononuclear cells, taken in the first trimester of pregnancy. These receptors came from a female donor with multiple sclerosis, enrolled in a pregnancy study.

The chain recombines TRBV4-1 with TRBJ2-3, with 10 positions matching TRBD2. CDR3 size: 15 residues. The V gene end was trimmed by 2 bases and the J gene end by 3 bases; junction bases not matched to a gene: 2. Germline CDR1 and CDR2: MGHRA and YSYEKL. CDR3 amino acids: CASSQLAGATDTQYF. CDR3 in DNA: TGCGCCAGCAGCCAACTAGCGGGAGCGACAGATACGCAGTATTTT.

This clone showed up just once. The gene calls are TRBV6-6 and TRBJ1-1; TRBD1 agrees at 9 bases. Germline CDR1 MNHNY, CDR2 SVGAGI (reference sequence). CDR3 size: 13 residues. Germline trimming cut 5 bases from V and 5 bases from J; bases unmatched to any gene: 3. CDR3 bases: TGTGCCAGCAGTCCGGACAGGGGAACTGAAGCTTTCTTT. Translating gives CASSPDRGTEAFF.

In this sample, this clone turned up once. The CDR3 is CASSYTTSYNEQFF. CDR3 DNA: TGTGCCAGCAGTTACACGACTAGCTACAATGAGCAGTTCTTC. The V gene is TRBV6-5, the J gene TRBJ2-1; D might be TRBD2 (6 bases). Trimming shortened V by 2 bases and J by 3 bases, and 8 bases separated the two germline ends. Germline V gene data show CDR1 as MNHEY and CDR2 as SVGAGI. The CDR3 sequence is 14 residues long.

The chain couples TRBV6-4 to TRBJ1-1; TRBD1 might be the D (5 bases). In germline, CDR1 is MRHNA, CDR2 SNTAGT. CDR3 length: 13 amino acids. Trimming stripped 4 bases from V and 2 bases from J, with 8 bases between. For the CDR3, the DNA is TGTGCCAGCAGTGTCGGGGGAAACACTGAAGCTTTCTTT. Amino acids: CASSVGGNTEAFF.

The genes are TRBV7-9 and TRBJ1-3, with D uncertain. In germline, CDR1 is SEHNR, CDR2 FQNEAQ (reference sequence). Trimming took 5 bases from V and 4 from J, leaving 18 bases between them. The length of the CDR3 is 16 residues. The CDR3 here is CASSPRGGFSGNTIYF. CDR3 in DNA: TGTGCCAGCAGCCCCCGGGGTGGCTTCAGCGGAAACACCATATATTTT. The entire variable domain, with the rest obtained from reference TRBV7-9 and TRBJ1-3, is as follows: DTGVSQNPRHKITKRGQNVTFRCDPISEHNRLYWYRQTLGQGPEFLTYFQNEAQLEKSRLLSDRFSAERPKGSFSTLEIQRTEQGDSAMYLCASSPRGGFSGNTIYFGEGSWLTVV.

The rearrangement joins TRBV18 to TRBJ2-7, with D possibly matching TRBD1 (5 bases). There are 14 residues in the CDR3. The germline gives CDR1 KGHSH, CDR2 LQKENI. V was trimmed by 3 bases and J by 3 bases, leaving 12 bases between them. The CDR3 sequence is CASSPYDSFYEQYF. The CDR3 nucleotides read TGTGCCAGCTCACCGTACGACAGCTTCTACGAGCAGTACTTC.

The chain recombines TRBV19 with TRBJ2-5, with TRBD2 matching 9 bases. The CDR3 loop spans 14 amino acids. Looked up from germline, CDR1 is LNHDA and CDR2 is SQIVND (reference sequence). The V segment lost 10 bases and the J segment 10 bases; nucleotides outside the gene matches: 16. The CDR3, as DNA: TGTGCCACCGCGTTCTCTAGCGGGACAGTGGACCAGTACTTC. This codes for CATAFSSGTVDQYF.

The J gene is TRBJ2-2, the V gene TRBV27; D call uncertain. Trimming took off 5 bases at V and 3 bases at J, with 13 bases between the two ends. The CDR3 runs 15 residues. The germline CDR1 and CDR2 sequences are MNHEY and SMNVEV (reference sequence). The CDR3 reads CASSTLPRDTGELFF. CDR3 nucleotides: TGTGCCAGCAGTACTCTCCCCCGGGACACCGGGGAGCTGTTTTTT.

This clone came up once. The genes are TRBV5-4 and TRBJ2-2; weak D call: TRBD1 (6 bases). The CDR3 loop spans 14 amino acids. Germline V gene data show CDR1 as SGHNT and CDR2 as YYREEE (reference sequence). V was clipped by 4 bases and J by 7 bases, with 14 bases between them. The CDR3 loop is CASSQTGWGGELFF. The CDR3 DNA sequence: TGTGCCAGCAGCCAGACAGGATGGGGCGGGGAGCTGTTTTTT.

V usage is TRBV7-8 and J usage is TRBJ2-5, with 7 bases matching TRBD1. Per the germline V gene, CDR1 is SGHVS and CDR2 is FQNEAQ. The J segment lost 4 bases and the V segment lost 2 bases, leaving 7 bases of the junction unmatched. This CDR3 has 15 residues. The CDR3 DNA sequence: TGTGCCAGCAGCTTATTCGGAACAGGGGCAGAGACCCAGTACTTC. It specifies CASSLFGTGAETQYF. Full variable domain (outside the CDR3, taken from reference TRBV7-8 and TRBJ2-5): GAGVSQSPRYKVAKRGQDVALRCDPISGHVSLFWYQQALGQGPEFLTYFQNEAQLDKSGLPSDRFFAERPEGSVSTLKIQRTQQEDSAVYLCASSLFGTGAETQYFGPGTRLLVL.